This record covers a single T cell receptor (beta chain). The antigen is undetermined. The time point denotes: pretreatment peripheral blood. Here immunoSEQ multiplex PCR was the method, and the copy in TCRdb shows in-frame clones only, minus some. Of 100,000 to 150,000 clones listed, approximately 88% are singletons. The data were taken from a study of PD-L1 blockade in urothelial cancer. Study context: Patients arrived having already received 0 to 3 prior chemotherapy regimens. It was at 3 weeks (second dose) and 6 weeks after treatment start that blood was analyzed. Median T cell yield from blood was around 140,000. Study observations and caveats: Tumor-associated clones in the blood of durable-benefit patients grew more at 3 weeks.

The germline V gene encodes CDR1 SQVTM and CDR2 ANQGSEA. The CDR3 covers 14 residues. The J segment lost 4 bases and the V segment lost 5 bases, leaving 7 bases of the junction unmatched. Sample: PBMCs, taken around atezolizumab (anti-PD-L1) treatment. The chain couples TRBV29-1 to TRBJ1-4, with 7 bases that match TRBD1. The origin of this receptor is a man in his fifties or sixties with urothelial cancer. CDR3 nucleotides: TGCAGCGTTCGAATGGACAGGCATAATGAAAAACTGTTTTTT. The encoded protein is CSVRMDRHNEKLFF.